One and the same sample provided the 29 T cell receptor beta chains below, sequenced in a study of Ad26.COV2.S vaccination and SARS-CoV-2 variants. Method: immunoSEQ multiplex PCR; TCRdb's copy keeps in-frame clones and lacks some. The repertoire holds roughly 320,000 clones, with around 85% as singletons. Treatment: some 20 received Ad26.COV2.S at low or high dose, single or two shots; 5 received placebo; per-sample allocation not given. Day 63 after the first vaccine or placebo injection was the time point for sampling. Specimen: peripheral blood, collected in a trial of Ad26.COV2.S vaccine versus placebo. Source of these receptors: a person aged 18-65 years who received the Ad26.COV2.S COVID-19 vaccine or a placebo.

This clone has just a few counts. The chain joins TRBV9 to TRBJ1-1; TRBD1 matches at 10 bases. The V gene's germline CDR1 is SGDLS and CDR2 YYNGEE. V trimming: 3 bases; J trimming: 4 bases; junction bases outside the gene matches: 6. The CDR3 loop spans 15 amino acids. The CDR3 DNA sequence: TGTGCCAGCAGCGAAGCGACAGGGGGCGGCACTGAAGCTTTCTTT. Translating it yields CASSEATGGGTEAFF. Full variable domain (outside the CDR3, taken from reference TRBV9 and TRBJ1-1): DSGVTQTPKHLITATGQRVTLRCSPRSGDLSVYWYQQSLDQGLQFLIQYYNGEERAKGNILERFSAQQFPDLHSELNLSSLELGDSALYFCASSEATGGGTEAFFGQGTRLTVV.

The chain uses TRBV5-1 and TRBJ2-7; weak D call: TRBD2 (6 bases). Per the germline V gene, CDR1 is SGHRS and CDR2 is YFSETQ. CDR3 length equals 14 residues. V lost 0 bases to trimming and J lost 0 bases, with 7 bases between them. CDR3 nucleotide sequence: TGCGCCAGCAGCTTGGCCGGGAGCTCCTACGAGCAGTACTTC. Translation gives CASSLAGSSYEQYF.

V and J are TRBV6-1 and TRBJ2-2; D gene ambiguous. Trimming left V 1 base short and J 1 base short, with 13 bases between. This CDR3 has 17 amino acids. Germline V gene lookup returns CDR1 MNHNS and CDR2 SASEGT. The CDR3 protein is CASSEVAPGRNTGELFF. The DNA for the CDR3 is TGTGCCAGCAGTGAAGTAGCTCCGGGCCGGAACACCGGGGAGCTGTTTTTT.

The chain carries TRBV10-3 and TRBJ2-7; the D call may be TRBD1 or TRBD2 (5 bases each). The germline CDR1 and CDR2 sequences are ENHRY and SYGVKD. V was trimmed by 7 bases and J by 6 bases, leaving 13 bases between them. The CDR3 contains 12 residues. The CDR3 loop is CAITGWGSEQYF. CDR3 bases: TGTGCCATCACAGGATGGGGGTCCGAGCAGTACTTC.

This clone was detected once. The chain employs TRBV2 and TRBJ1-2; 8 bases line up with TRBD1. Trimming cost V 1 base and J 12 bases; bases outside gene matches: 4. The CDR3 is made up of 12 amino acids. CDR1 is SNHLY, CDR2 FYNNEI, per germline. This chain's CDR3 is CASSEGLTGDTF. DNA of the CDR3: TGTGCCAGCAGTGAAGGTTTGACAGGGGACACCTTC.

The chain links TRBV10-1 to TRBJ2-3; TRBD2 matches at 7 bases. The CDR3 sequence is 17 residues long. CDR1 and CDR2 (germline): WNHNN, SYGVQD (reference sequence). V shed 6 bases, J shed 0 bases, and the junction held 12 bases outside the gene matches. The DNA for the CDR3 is TGCGCCAGCAGACTCTCACCCGGGGGGTTAAGCACAGATACGCAGTATTTT. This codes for CASRLSPGGLSTDTQYF.

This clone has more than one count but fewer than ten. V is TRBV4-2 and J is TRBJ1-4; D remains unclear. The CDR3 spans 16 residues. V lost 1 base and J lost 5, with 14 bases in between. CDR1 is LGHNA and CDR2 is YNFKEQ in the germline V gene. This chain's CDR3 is CASSQVFNGENEKLFF. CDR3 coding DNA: TGTGCCAGCAGCCAAGTGTTCAACGGAGAAAATGAAAAACTGTTTTTT.

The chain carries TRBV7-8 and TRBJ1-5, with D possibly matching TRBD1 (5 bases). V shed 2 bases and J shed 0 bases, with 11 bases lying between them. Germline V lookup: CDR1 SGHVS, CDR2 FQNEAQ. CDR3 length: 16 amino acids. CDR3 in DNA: TGTGCCAGCAGCTTACTCGGGGGTTATAGCAATCAGCCCCAGCATTTT. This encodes CASSLLGGYSNQPQHF. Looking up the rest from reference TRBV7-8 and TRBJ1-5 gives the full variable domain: GAGVSQSPRYKVAKRGQDVALRCDPISGHVSLFWYQQALGQGPEFLTYFQNEAQLDKSGLPSDRFFAERPEGSVSTLKIQRTQQEDSAVYLCASSLLGGYSNQPQHFGDGTRLSIL.

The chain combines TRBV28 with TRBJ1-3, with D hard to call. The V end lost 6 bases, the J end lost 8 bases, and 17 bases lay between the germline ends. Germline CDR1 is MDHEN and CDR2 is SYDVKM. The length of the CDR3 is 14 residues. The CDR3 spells CASSPDRWGDTIYF. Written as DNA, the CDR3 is TGTGCCAGCAGCCCAGACCGGTGGGGAGACACCATATATTTT. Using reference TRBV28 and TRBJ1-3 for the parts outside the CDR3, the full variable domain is DVKVTQSSRYLVKRTGEKVFLECVQDMDHENMFWYRQDPGLGLRLIYFSYDVKMKEKGDIPEGYSVSREKKERFSLILESASTNQTSMYLCASSPDRWGDTIYFGEGSWLTVV.

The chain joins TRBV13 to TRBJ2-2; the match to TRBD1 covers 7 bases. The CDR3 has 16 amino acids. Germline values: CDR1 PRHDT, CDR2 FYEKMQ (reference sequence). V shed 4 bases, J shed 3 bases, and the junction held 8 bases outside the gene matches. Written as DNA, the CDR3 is TGTGCCAGCAGCTGGCAGAGGGGGCGCGACACCGGGGAGCTGTTTTTT. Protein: CASSWQRGRDTGELFF.

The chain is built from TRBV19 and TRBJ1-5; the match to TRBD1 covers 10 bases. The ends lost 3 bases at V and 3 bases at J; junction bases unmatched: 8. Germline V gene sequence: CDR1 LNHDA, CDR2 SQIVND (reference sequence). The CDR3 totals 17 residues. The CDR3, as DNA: TGTGCCAGTAGTATCTTGTGGACAGGGGGAAACAATCAGCCCCAGCATTTT. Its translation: CASSILWTGGNNQPQHF.

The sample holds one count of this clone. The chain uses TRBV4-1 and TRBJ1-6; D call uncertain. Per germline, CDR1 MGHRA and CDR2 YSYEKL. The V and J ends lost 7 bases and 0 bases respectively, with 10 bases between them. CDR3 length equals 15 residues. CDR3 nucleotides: TGCGCCAGCAATACCGATAGCTCCTATAATTCACCCCTCCACTTT. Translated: CASNTDSSYNSPLHF.

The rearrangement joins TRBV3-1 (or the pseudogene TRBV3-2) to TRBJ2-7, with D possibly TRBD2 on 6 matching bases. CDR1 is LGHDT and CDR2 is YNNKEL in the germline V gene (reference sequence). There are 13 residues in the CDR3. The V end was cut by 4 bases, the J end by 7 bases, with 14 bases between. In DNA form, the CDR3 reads TGTGCCAGCAGCCCCGGGTCCGGAGGGGAGCAGTACTTC. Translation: CASSPGSGGEQYF.

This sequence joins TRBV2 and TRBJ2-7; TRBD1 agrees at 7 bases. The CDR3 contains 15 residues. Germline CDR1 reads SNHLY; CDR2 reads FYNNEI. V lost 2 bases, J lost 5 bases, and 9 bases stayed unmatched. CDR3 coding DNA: TGTGCCAGCAGTGAAAGGGAATGGGACAGCGACGAGCAGTACTTC. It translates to CASSEREWDSDEQYF.

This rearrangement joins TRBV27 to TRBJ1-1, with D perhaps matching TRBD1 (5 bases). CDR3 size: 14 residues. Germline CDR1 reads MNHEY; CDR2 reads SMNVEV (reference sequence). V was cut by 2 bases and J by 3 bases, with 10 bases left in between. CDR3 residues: CASSLGGEYTEAFF. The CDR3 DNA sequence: TGTGCCAGCAGTTTAGGGGGGGAGTACACTGAAGCTTTCTTT.

CDR3 in DNA: TGTGCCAGCAGCTCTCTCGGAGCGGGCGTGAACACTGAAGCTTTCTTT. This sequence encodes CASSSLGAGVNTEAFF. The chain is built from TRBV7-2 and TRBJ1-1, with no clear D. The CDR3 consists of 16 residues. Germline CDR1 SGHTA, CDR2 FQGNSA. V was shortened by 4 bases and J by 0 bases, with 15 bases between the two germline ends.

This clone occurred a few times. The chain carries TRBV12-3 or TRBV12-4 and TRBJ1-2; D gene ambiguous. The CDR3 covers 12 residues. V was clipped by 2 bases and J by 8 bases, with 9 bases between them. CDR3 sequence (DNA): TGTGCCAGCAGTTTACCCGAACGGGGCTACACCTTC. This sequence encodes CASSLPERGYTF.

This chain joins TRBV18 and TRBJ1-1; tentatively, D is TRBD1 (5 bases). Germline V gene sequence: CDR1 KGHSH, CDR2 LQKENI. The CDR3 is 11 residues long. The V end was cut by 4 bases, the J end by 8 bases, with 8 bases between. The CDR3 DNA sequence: TGTGCCAGCTCACAGGGGCCCGAAGCTTTCTTT. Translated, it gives CASSQGPEAFF.

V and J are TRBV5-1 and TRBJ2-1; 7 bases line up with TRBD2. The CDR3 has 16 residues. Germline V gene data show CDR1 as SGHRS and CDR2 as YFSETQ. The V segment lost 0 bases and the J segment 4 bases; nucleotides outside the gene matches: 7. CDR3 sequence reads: CASSLDPSGTYNEQFF. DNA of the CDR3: TGCGCCAGCAGCTTGGATCCTAGCGGTACTTACAATGAGCAGTTCTTC.

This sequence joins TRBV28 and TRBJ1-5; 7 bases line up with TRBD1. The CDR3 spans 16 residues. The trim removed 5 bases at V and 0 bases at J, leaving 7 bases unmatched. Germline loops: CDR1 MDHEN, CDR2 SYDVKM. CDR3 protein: CASSRDSQPSNQPQHF. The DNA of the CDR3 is TGTGCCAGCAGTCGGGACAGCCAACCTAGCAATCAGCCCCAGCATTTT.

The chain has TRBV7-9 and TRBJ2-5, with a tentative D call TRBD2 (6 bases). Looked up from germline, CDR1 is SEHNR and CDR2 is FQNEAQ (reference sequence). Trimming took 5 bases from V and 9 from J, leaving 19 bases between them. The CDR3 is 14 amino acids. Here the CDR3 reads CASSLGGGDGPQYF. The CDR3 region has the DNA TGTGCCAGCAGCCTTGGGGGAGGAGATGGGCCCCAGTACTTC.

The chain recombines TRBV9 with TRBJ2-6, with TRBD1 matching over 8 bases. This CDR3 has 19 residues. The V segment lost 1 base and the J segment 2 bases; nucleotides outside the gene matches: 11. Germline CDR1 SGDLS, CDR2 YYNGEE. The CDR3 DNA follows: TGTGCCAGCAGCGTAAAGTCGGCAGGGGGCAATGCTGGGGCCAACGTCCTGACTTTC. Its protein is CASSVKSAGGNAGANVLTF.

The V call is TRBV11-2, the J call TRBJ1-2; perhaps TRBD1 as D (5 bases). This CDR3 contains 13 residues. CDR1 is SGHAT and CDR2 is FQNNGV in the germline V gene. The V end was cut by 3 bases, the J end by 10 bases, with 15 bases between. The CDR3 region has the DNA TGTGCCAGCAGCTTCCCTAGCGGGGCGGTCTACACCTTC. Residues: CASSFPSGAVYTF. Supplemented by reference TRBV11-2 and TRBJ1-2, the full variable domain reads EAGVAQSPRYKIIEKRQSVAFWCNPISGHATLYWYQQILGQGPKLLIQFQNNGVVDDSQLPKDRFSAERLKGVDSTLKIQPAKLEDSAVYLCASSFPSGAVYTFGSGTRLTVV.

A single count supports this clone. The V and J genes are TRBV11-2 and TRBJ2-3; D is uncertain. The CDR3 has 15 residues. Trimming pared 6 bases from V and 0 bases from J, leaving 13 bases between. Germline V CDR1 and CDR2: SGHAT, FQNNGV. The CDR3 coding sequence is TGTGCCAGCAGTTCGGACGGACCTAGCACAGATACGCAGTATTTT. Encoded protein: CASSSDGPSTDTQYF. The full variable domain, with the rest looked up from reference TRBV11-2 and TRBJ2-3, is EAGVAQSPRYKIIEKRQSVAFWCNPISGHATLYWYQQILGQGPKLLIQFQNNGVVDDSQLPKDRFSAERLKGVDSTLKIQPAKLEDSAVYLCASSSDGPSTDTQYFGPGTRLTVL.

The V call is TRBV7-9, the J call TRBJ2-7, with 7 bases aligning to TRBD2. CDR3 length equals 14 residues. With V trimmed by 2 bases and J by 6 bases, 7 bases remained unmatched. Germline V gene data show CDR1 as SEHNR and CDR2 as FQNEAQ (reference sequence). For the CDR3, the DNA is TGTGCCAGCAGCTTAAGCCTGGGGGAGGGCGAGCAGTACTTC. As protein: CASSLSLGEGEQYF.

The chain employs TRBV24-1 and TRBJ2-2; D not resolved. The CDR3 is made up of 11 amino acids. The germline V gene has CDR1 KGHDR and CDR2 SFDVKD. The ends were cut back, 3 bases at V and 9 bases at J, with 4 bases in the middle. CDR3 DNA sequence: TGTGCCACCAGTGATGTGAGGGAGCTGTTTTTT. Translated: CATSDVRELFF.

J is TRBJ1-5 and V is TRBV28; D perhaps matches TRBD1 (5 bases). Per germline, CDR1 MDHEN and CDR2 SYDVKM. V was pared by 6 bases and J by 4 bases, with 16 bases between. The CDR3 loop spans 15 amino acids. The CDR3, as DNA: TGTGCCAGCAGCATCCAGGGACGGCTGAATCAGCCCCAGCATTTT. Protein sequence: CASSIQGRLNQPQHF.

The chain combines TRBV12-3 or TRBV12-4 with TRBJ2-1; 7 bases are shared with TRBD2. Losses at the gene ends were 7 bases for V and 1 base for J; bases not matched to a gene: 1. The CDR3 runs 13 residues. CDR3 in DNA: TGTGCCAGCACAGCGGGGTCCTACAATGAGCAGTTCTTC. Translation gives CASTAGSYNEQFF.

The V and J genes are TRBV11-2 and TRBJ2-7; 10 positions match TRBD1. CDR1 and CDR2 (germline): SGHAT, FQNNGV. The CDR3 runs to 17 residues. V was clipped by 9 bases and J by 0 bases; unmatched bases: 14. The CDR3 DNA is TGTGCCAGTACCCGGACAGGGGGGATGTACCTCTCCTACGAGCAGTACTTC. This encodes CASTRTGGMYLSYEQYF.